These 27 T cell receptor beta chains came from one sample sequenced in a study of OX40 agonist ivuxolimab in advanced cancers. Sequencing was performed with immunoSEQ multiplex PCR; in TCRdb, only in-frame clones are kept and a portion is missing. The sample includes roughly 76,000 clones, roughly 88% of them seen just once. This specimen was CD4+ or CD8+ T cells sorted from blood, taken in a trial of the OX40 agonist ivuxolimab. The receptors come from an adult with an advanced solid tumor such as melanoma, head and neck, liver or kidney cancer.

J is TRBJ1-1 and V is TRBV15; TRBD1 might be the D (6 bases). The CDR3 length is 15 residues. Germline V gene lookup returns CDR1 LNHNV and CDR2 YYDKDF (reference sequence). V was clipped by 1 base and J by 0 bases, with 9 bases between them. CDR3 residues: CATSRAQGLNTEAFF. In DNA form, the CDR3 reads TGTGCCACCAGCAGAGCTCAGGGGTTGAACACTGAAGCTTTCTTT. Full variable domain (remainder filled in from reference TRBV15 and TRBJ1-1): DAMVIQNPRYQVTQFGKPVTLSCSQTLNHNVMYWYQQKSSQAPKLLFHYYDKDFNNEADTPDNFQSRRPNTSFCFLDIRSPGLGDTAMYLCATSRAQGLNTEAFFGQGTRLTVV.

The rearrangement links TRBV6-5 to TRBJ1-2, with D hard to call. V was shortened by 7 bases and J by 1 base, with 13 bases between the two germline ends. From germline, CDR1 is MNHEY and CDR2 SVGAGI. The CDR3 totals 14 residues. The CDR3 sequence is CASKNRLLNYGYTF. The CDR3 DNA is TGTGCCAGCAAAAACAGACTTCTTAACTATGGCTACACCTTC.

The V call is TRBV9, the J call TRBJ1-5; 9 bases are shared with TRBD1. V lost 3 bases to trimming and J lost 6 bases; unmatched junction nucleotides: 7. The germline V gene has CDR1 SGDLS and CDR2 YYNGEE. CDR3 length: 15 amino acids. The CDR3 is CASSAEGQGVQPQHF. As DNA, the CDR3 is TGTGCCAGCAGCGCCGAGGGACAGGGAGTTCAGCCCCAGCATTTT. Full variable domain (remainder filled in from reference TRBV9 and TRBJ1-5): DSGVTQTPKHLITATGQRVTLRCSPRSGDLSVYWYQQSLDQGLQFLIQYYNGEERAKGNILERFSAQQFPDLHSELNLSSLELGDSALYFCASSAEGQGVQPQHFGDGTRLSIL.

J is TRBJ1-2 and V is TRBV7-8; no clear D. This CDR3 spans 15 amino acids. Trimming removed 2 bases at V and 4 bases at J, with 14 bases between. Germline V lookup: CDR1 SGHVS, CDR2 FQNEAQ. CDR3 protein: CASSLREDSPYGYTF. Written as DNA, the CDR3 is TGTGCCAGCAGCTTAAGGGAGGACTCACCCTATGGCTACACCTTC.

The chain has TRBV5-6 and TRBJ1-2, with D unclear. The CDR3 has 11 amino acids. Trimming took 4 bases from V and 7 from J, leaving 8 bases between them. Germline V lookup: CDR1 SGHDT, CDR2 YYEEEE. CDR3 sequence: CASSGWGGYTF. In DNA form, the CDR3 reads TGTGCCAGCAGCGGATGGGGTGGCTACACCTTC.

The CDR3 DNA is TGTGCCAGCAGCCCCCTCGGCCAAGAGACCCAGTACTTC. Translated: CASSPLGQETQYF. This sequence joins TRBV11-2 and TRBJ2-5; D is unresolved. Trimming pared 5 bases from V and 1 base from J, leaving 8 bases between. The CDR3 extends over 13 amino acids. Germline V gives CDR1 SGHAT, CDR2 FQNNGV.

The J gene is TRBJ1-1, the V gene TRBV9; no firm D call. V was trimmed by 0 bases and J by 3 bases, leaving 6 bases between them. This CDR3 is built from 13 residues. Germline V CDR1 and CDR2: SGDLS, YYNGEE. CDR3 DNA sequence: TGTGCCAGCAGCGTAGGGCCGGACACTGAAGCTTTCTTT. It encodes CASSVGPDTEAFF.

This clone was recorded only once. V is TRBV19 and J is TRBJ1-2; tentative D call: TRBD1 (6 bases). V was clipped by 2 bases and J by 8 bases, with 18 bases between them. CDR1 is LNHDA, CDR2 SQIVND, per germline (reference sequence). CDR3 length: 15 amino acids. The CDR3 spells CASSIRGSGGDGYTF. CDR3 DNA: TGTGCCAGTAGTATACGAGGTTCGGGGGGCGACGGCTACACCTTC.

The gene calls are TRBV7-3 and TRBJ2-1; D gene ambiguous. CDR1 and CDR2 from the germline V gene are SGHTA and FQGTGA. Trimming cost V 1 base and J 7 bases, with 8 bases left between them. The length of the CDR3 is 13 residues. The DNA for the CDR3 is TGTGCCAGCAGCTTAATGGGTTATAATGAGCAGTTCTTC. The encoded protein is CASSLMGYNEQFF.

The chain carries TRBV11-2 and TRBJ2-7, with TRBD1 as a possible D gene (5 bases). V lost 6 bases and J lost 6, with 9 bases in between. CDR1 and CDR2 (germline): SGHAT, FQNNGV. The CDR3 consists of 11 residues. The CDR3 DNA follows: TGTGCCAGCAGTCCCCAGGGCGAGCAGTACTTC. It is translated as CASSPQGEQYF.

The chain's CDR3 is CASSPVGVGGGDYGYTF. CDR3 nucleotides: TGTGCCAGCTCACCCGTGGGGGTAGGGGGCGGCGACTATGGCTACACCTTC. This chain links TRBV18 with TRBJ1-2; 7 bases are a match to TRBD1. The junction had 13 bases not matched to a gene; V was cut back by 3 bases and J by 3 bases. Germline V gives CDR1 KGHSH, CDR2 LQKENI. This CDR3 spans 17 amino acids.

The V call is TRBV15, the J call TRBJ1-6; 7 positions match TRBD1. Germline CDR1 and CDR2: LNHNV and YYDKDF (reference sequence). The CDR3 contains 16 residues. V lost 0 bases and J lost 5; bases outside the gene matches: 4. CDR3 DNA: TGTGCCACCAGCAGAGATCGGACAGGCCATAATTCACCCCTCCACTTT. Protein sequence: CATSRDRTGHNSPLHF.

The chain has TRBV11-3 and TRBJ2-7; tentative D call: TRBD1 (6 bases). Germline assignment: CDR1 SGHNT and CDR2 YENEEA. V was pared by 4 bases and J by 4 bases, with 11 bases between. This CDR3 region has 13 residues. CDR3 DNA: TGTGCCAGCAGCTCACGGACAGATTACGAGCAGTACTTC. Translating gives CASSSRTDYEQYF.

Here the CDR3 reads CASSGQKNYGYTF. The CDR3 DNA is TGTGCCAGCAGTGGGCAGAAGAACTATGGCTACACCTTC. The V gene is TRBV11-1, the J gene TRBJ1-2; D uncertain. Germline-derived CDR1 and CDR2 are SGHAT and FQDESV (reference sequence). V was shortened by 6 bases and J by 2 bases, with 10 bases between the two germline ends. There are 13 residues in the CDR3.

This clone showed up just a few times. The CDR3 sequence: CASSYSEGYYEQYF. The CDR3 DNA is TGTGCCAGCAGTTACTCGGAAGGTTACTACGAGCAGTACTTC. V gene TRBV6-6 combines with J gene TRBJ2-7; D gene unclear. The V and J ends lost 0 bases and 3 bases respectively, with 9 bases between them. Germline CDR1 and CDR2: MNHNY and SVGAGI (reference sequence). The length of the CDR3 is 14 residues.

The sample holds one count of this clone. The J gene is TRBJ1-3, the V gene TRBV5-1; D not certain. The CDR3 is 14 residues long. V lost 6 bases and J lost 0, with 10 bases in between. Germline values: CDR1 SGHRS, CDR2 YFSETQ. CDR3 coding DNA: TGCGCCAGCACCGCCGACTCCTCTGGAAACACCATATATTTT. Residues: CASTADSSGNTIYF.

The chain recombines TRBV27 with TRBJ2-7; D perhaps matches TRBD2 (6 bases). This CDR3 is built from 15 residues. CDR1 and CDR2 from the germline V gene are MNHEY and SMNVEV (reference sequence). V lost 4 bases, J lost 2 bases, and 15 bases lay in between. The CDR3 here is CASSYTPWGAYEQYF. The DNA of the CDR3 is TGTGCCAGCAGTTACACACCGTGGGGGGCCTACGAGCAGTACTTC.

The chain combines TRBV10-3 with TRBJ2-1; 8 nucleotides match TRBD2. The V segment lost 0 bases and the J segment 1 base; nucleotides outside the gene matches: 2. Germline V gene data show CDR1 as ENHRY and CDR2 as SYGVKD. The CDR3 totals 16 residues. This chain's CDR3 is CAISESVAGSYNEQFF. CDR3 nucleotide sequence: TGTGCCATCAGTGAGTCGGTAGCGGGATCCTACAATGAGCAGTTCTTC.

The chain uses TRBV5-1 and TRBJ2-7; D possibly corresponds to TRBD1 (6 bases). This CDR3 is 14 amino acids long. V dropped 2 bases and J dropped 5 bases, with 14 bases sitting between them. The germline V gene encodes CDR1 SGHRS and CDR2 YFSETQ. The CDR3 here is CASSLLPGVNEQYF. CDR3 coding DNA: TGCGCCAGCAGCTTATTACCAGGGGTCAACGAGCAGTACTTC.

This chain uses TRBV28 with TRBJ1-1; no clear D. Trimming took off 6 bases at V and 5 bases at J, with 19 bases between the two ends. The CDR3 is made up of 15 amino acids. Germline assignment: CDR1 MDHEN and CDR2 SYDVKM. The CDR3 DNA sequence: TGTGCCAGCAGGCTGTCGGAGGCGGCGCGTACTGAAGCTTTCTTT. Residues: CASRLSEAARTEAFF. The entire variable domain, with the rest obtained from reference TRBV28 and TRBJ1-1, is as follows: DVKVTQSSRYLVKRTGEKVFLECVQDMDHENMFWYRQDPGLGLRLIYFSYDVKMKEKGDIPEGYSVSREKKERFSLILESASTNQTSMYLCASRLSEAARTEAFFGQGTRLTVV.

V usage is TRBV9 and J usage is TRBJ2-7; 14 bases fit TRBD2. There are 18 residues in the CDR3. Germline trimming cut 3 bases from V and 5 bases from J; bases unmatched to any gene: 13. Germline V gene sequence: CDR1 SGDLS, CDR2 YYNGEE. The CDR3 sequence: CASSGSGLAGGRVDEQYF. CDR3 bases: TGTGCCAGCAGCGGATCCGGACTAGCGGGGGGCCGGGTGGACGAGCAGTACTTC. Combining the CDR3 with reference TRBV9 and TRBJ2-7 gives the whole variable domain DSGVTQTPKHLITATGQRVTLRCSPRSGDLSVYWYQQSLDQGLQFLIQYYNGEERAKGNILERFSAQQFPDLHSELNLSSLELGDSALYFCASSGSGLAGGRVDEQYFGPGTRLTVT.

This rearrangement joins TRBV15 to TRBJ1-5; the D is unclear. Trimming left V 0 bases short and J 1 base short, with 4 bases between. This CDR3 has 14 residues. CDR1 is LNHNV and CDR2 is YYDKDF in the germline V gene (reference sequence). The DNA of the CDR3 is TGTGCCACCAGCAGAGAAAGCAGCAATCAGCCCCAGCATTTT. Translated: CATSRESSNQPQHF. The complete variable domain, with remaining parts taken from reference TRBV15 and TRBJ1-5, reads DAMVIQNPRYQVTQFGKPVTLSCSQTLNHNVMYWYQQKSSQAPKLLFHYYDKDFNNEADTPDNFQSRRPNTSFCFLDIRSPGLGDTAMYLCATSRESSNQPQHFGDGTRLSIL.

V and J are TRBV7-2 and TRBJ1-2; 12 nucleotides agree with TRBD1. The germline V gene has CDR1 SGHTA and CDR2 FQGNSA. V lost 0 bases and J lost 8; bases outside the gene matches: 4. The CDR3 is made up of 15 amino acids. CDR3: CASSLAGQGAGGYTF. CDR3 DNA sequence: TGTGCCAGCAGCTTAGCGGGACAGGGGGCTGGCGGCTACACCTTC.

The J gene is TRBJ1-1, the V gene TRBV30; no firm D call. CDR3 length equals 13 residues. Trimming removed 3 bases at V and 1 base at J, with 9 bases between. The V gene's germline CDR1 is GTSNPN and CDR2 SVGIG (reference sequence). The CDR3 loop is CAWRPNSNTEAFF. Written as DNA, the CDR3 is TGTGCCTGGAGACCGAACTCGAACACTGAAGCTTTCTTT.

The chain employs TRBV9 and TRBJ2-1; a weak D match, TRBD2 (7 bases). V was pared by 4 bases and J by 8 bases, with 16 bases between. CDR3 size: 14 residues. The germline CDR1 and CDR2 sequences are SGDLS and YYNGEE. CDR3 in DNA: TGTGCCAGCAGCAAGGGGGGGCGCAGCGATGAGCAGTTCTTC. Translation gives CASSKGGRSDEQFF.

The chain carries TRBV29-1 and TRBJ2-2; weak D call: TRBD2 (6 bases). The V end lost 7 bases, the J end lost 4 bases, and 19 bases lay between the germline ends. The CDR3 extends over 15 amino acids. Germline V gives CDR1 SQVTM, CDR2 ANQGSEA. CDR3 region: CSGGDEGLVTGELFF. DNA of the CDR3: TGCAGCGGCGGGGACGAGGGGCTAGTCACCGGGGAGCTGTTTTTT.

In this sample, this clone turned up once. This chain uses TRBV7-9 with TRBJ1-1; D ambiguous. The CDR3 has 14 amino acids. V gave up 5 bases and J gave up 0 bases, with 10 bases separating them. Per germline, CDR1 SEHNR and CDR2 FQNEAQ (reference sequence). Here the CDR3 DNA reads TGTGCCAGCAGCGACGGAGGCATGAACACTGAAGCTTTCTTT. Its protein product is CASSDGGMNTEAFF. The whole variable domain, filled in from reference TRBV7-9 and TRBJ1-1, reads DTGVSQNPRHKITKRGQNVTFRCDPISEHNRLYWYRQTLGQGPEFLTYFQNEAQLEKSRLLSDRFSAERPKGSFSTLEIQRTEQGDSAMYLCASSDGGMNTEAFFGQGTRLTVV.